Each of the 32 T cell receptor beta chains below was sequenced from the same sample in a study of CD8 T cells in ankylosing spondylitis. Whole-study results and caveats: Blood of patients with ankylosing spondylitis appeared to be characterized by a TCR beta motif of several highly homologous variants.

No antigen has been identified for these receptors. Each CDR3 protein is one row after TCRdb ran MiXCR on the 5' RACE reads. The sample yields 470,000 or so distinct CDR3 sequences, roughly 26% seen once. Material for sequencing was blood, either unsorted or a sorted T cell fraction (not recorded which). The receptors originated from a male donor with ankylosing spondylitis.

The chain employs TRBV20-1 and TRBJ1-1, with D unresolved. Germline lookup yields CDR1 DFQATT and CDR2 SNEGSKA (reference sequence). This CDR3 region has 14 residues. V was trimmed by 0 bases and J by 2 bases, leaving 10 bases between them. CDR3 sequence: CSARDWGFNTEAFF. CDR3 DNA sequence: TGCAGTGCTAGAGATTGGGGTTTTAACACTGAAGCTTTCTTT.

The chain links TRBV5-1 to TRBJ2-3, with 10 bases aligning to TRBD2. The CDR3 totals 19 residues. V gave up 0 bases and J gave up 0 bases; unmatched junction bases: 10. Germline CDR1 and CDR2: SGHRS and YFSETQ. The CDR3 DNA reads TGCGCCAGCAGCTTGGGTTGGCTAGCGGGAGCGTCTAGCACAGATACGCAGTATTTT. This codes for CASSLGWLAGASSTDTQYF.

This clonotype was detected a few times. The chain couples TRBV20-1 to TRBJ1-5; D is uncertain. This CDR3 is 13 amino acids long. From germline, CDR1 is DFQATT and CDR2 SNEGSKA (reference sequence). The V end was cut by 4 bases, the J end by 9 bases, with 16 bases between. This CDR3 reads CSATPGSLRPQHF. As DNA, the CDR3 is TGCAGTGCTACTCCCGGGAGCCTTAGGCCCCAGCATTTT.

The sample holds a few counts of this clonotype. The chain employs TRBV7-2 and TRBJ1-1, with 7 bases matching TRBD1. Trimming cost V 6 bases and J 6 bases; bases outside gene matches: 10. The CDR3 runs to 14 residues. Per germline, CDR1 SGHTA and CDR2 FQGNSA. The CDR3 loop reads CASREGAGIPEAFF. CDR3 coding DNA: TGTGCCAGCAGAGAGGGGGCAGGGATACCTGAAGCTTTCTTT.

This clonotype turned up a few times. The rearrangement links TRBV12-3 or TRBV12-4 to TRBJ2-5; no clear D. Trimming removed 1 base from V and 4 bases from J, with 10 bases in between. The length of the CDR3 is 14 residues. The CDR3 region is CASSLVLGLETQYF. CDR3 sequence (DNA): TGTGCCAGCAGTTTAGTCCTGGGGTTAGAGACCCAGTACTTC.

This clonotype was seen more than once but under ten times. The chain carries TRBV7-2 and TRBJ1-4; D is unresolved. Trimming stripped 0 bases from V and 7 bases from J, with 6 bases between. The CDR3 is 13 amino acids. CDR1 is SGHTA and CDR2 is FQGNSA in the germline V gene. CDR3 nucleotide sequence: TGTGCCAGCAGCTTAGCGGGAGGTGAAAAACTGTTTTTT. Translating gives CASSLAGGEKLFF.

This clonotype was observed a handful of times. This chain links TRBV14 with TRBJ2-6; possible D gene TRBD1, 6 bases. V lost 4 bases to trimming and J lost 0 bases, with 13 bases between them. Germline V CDR1 and CDR2: SGHDN, FVKESK. The CDR3 extends over 17 amino acids. The chain's CDR3 is CASSLSGESSGANVLTF. The CDR3 DNA follows: TGTGCCAGCAGCCTCTCAGGGGAATCCTCTGGGGCCAACGTCCTGACTTTC.

This clonotype was found a few times. CDR3 in DNA: TGTGCCAGCAGTTTAGGGGGGGTTATTTCTGGAAACACCATATATTTT. Translating it yields CASSLGGVISGNTIYF. The rearrangement links TRBV12-3 or TRBV12-4 to TRBJ1-3; D possibly corresponds to TRBD1 (5 bases). This CDR3 has 16 amino acids. V shed 1 base and J shed 1 base, with 11 bases lying between them.

The V gene is TRBV12-3 or TRBV12-4, the J gene TRBJ2-1, with 16 bases lining up with TRBD2. After removal of 4 bases from V and 2 bases from J, the junction contained 5 bases not matched to a gene. The length of the CDR3 is 18 residues. The CDR3 loop reads CASSSGLAGGLAYNEQFF. In DNA form, the CDR3 reads TGTGCCAGCAGTTCGGGACTAGCGGGAGGGCTAGCCTACAATGAGCAGTTCTTC.

This chain connects TRBV7-2 to TRBJ2-1, with a tentative D call TRBD1 (5 bases). The CDR3 is made up of 11 amino acids. Germline V gives CDR1 SGHTA, CDR2 FQGNSA. V was pared by 5 bases and J by 10 bases, with 9 bases between. Here the CDR3 DNA reads TGTGCCAGCAGCCGACAGTGGGAGCAGTTCTTC. Translated, it gives CASSRQWEQFF.

V usage is TRBV10-3 and J usage is TRBJ2-1; 11 bases map to TRBD2. The germline V gene encodes CDR1 ENHRY and CDR2 SYGVKD. CDR3 length: 15 residues. Trimming at V came to 6 bases and at J to 3 bases, leaving 4 bases not matched to a gene. In DNA, the CDR3 is TGTGCCATCAGCTCTCTAGCGGGAGGCTACAATGAGCAGTTCTTC. This translates into CAISSLAGGYNEQFF.

The gene calls are TRBV24-1 and TRBJ2-7; no firm D call. The germline V gene encodes CDR1 KGHDR and CDR2 SFDVKD. This CDR3 spans 8 amino acids. CDR3 in DNA: TGTGCCACCAATGGGAAGAACGTC. It codes for CATNGKNV.

This chain joins TRBV12-3 or TRBV12-4 and TRBJ2-3, with D possibly matching TRBD2 (6 bases). V dropped 6 bases and J dropped 4 bases, with 14 bases sitting between them. This CDR3 comprises 14 residues. CDR3 in amino acids: CASRSTAGADTQYF. In DNA, the CDR3 is TGTGCCAGCAGGTCGACAGCGGGCGCAGATACGCAGTATTTT.

This clonotype has a count of ten or more. The rearrangement joins TRBV12-3 or TRBV12-4 to TRBJ2-2; 8 bases map to TRBD1. V shed 8 bases, J shed 6 bases, and the junction held 8 bases outside the gene matches. This CDR3 contains 14 residues. DNA of the CDR3: TGTGCCAGCGCGACAGGGGCCGACCCCGGGGAGCTGTTTTTT. It specifies CASATGADPGELFF.

The rearrangement joins TRBV11-3 to TRBJ2-5, with TRBD2 matching over 8 bases. Trimming took 1 base from V and 5 from J; bases not matched to a gene: 9. The CDR3 sequence is 16 residues long. The germline gives CDR1 SGHNT, CDR2 YENEEA. CDR3 coding DNA: TGTGCCAGCAGCTTAGGGGTGGAGCGGGGGAGGGAGACCCAGTACTTC. Protein: CASSLGVERGRETQYF.

This sequence joins TRBV24-1 and TRBJ2-3; D is unresolved. Trimming took off 7 bases at V and 0 bases at J, with 13 bases between the two ends. CDR1 KGHDR and CDR2 SFDVKD come from the germline V gene. The CDR3 spans 15 residues. CDR3 loop: CATRATGGSTDTQYF. The CDR3 coding sequence is TGTGCCACCAGAGCTACTGGCGGTAGCACAGATACGCAGTATTTT.

In this sample, this clonotype turned up a few times. Germline is not matched at one junction end, which may reflect a read error. CDR3 nucleotides: TGCGCCAGCAGTTTGGCCTCGGGGATTCCCACCGGGGAGCTGTTTTTT. Residues: CASSLASGIPTGELFF. The gene calls are TRBV5-1 and TRBJ2-2; a possible D gene is TRBD2 (5 bases). The CDR3 is 16 amino acids. Germline CDR1 SGHRS, CDR2 YFSETQ.

This clonotype was recorded a few times. The V and J genes are TRBV9 and TRBJ2-3, with 7 nucleotides matching TRBD2. Losses at the gene ends were 7 bases for V and 2 bases for J; bases not matched to a gene: 10. The CDR3 has 15 amino acids. Germline V gene data show CDR1 as SGDLS and CDR2 as YYNGEE. CDR3 residues: CASARSGTTTDTQYF. CDR3 bases: TGTGCCAGCGCTCGGAGCGGGACGACCACAGATACGCAGTATTTT.

This clonotype was observed many times. The rearrangement links TRBV12-3 or TRBV12-4 to TRBJ2-3; D not certain. The CDR3 extends over 13 amino acids. Trimming pared 3 bases from V and 1 base from J, leaving 5 bases between. The CDR3 sequence: CASSFSGTDTQYF. The CDR3 DNA follows: TGTGCCAGCAGTTTTTCAGGCACAGATACGCAGTATTTT.

This clonotype was seen more than once but under ten times. The chain couples TRBV7-8 to TRBJ2-7; the match to TRBD2 covers 13 bases. Germline V gene lookup returns CDR1 SGHVS and CDR2 FQNEAQ. Trimming at V came to 7 bases and at J to 4 bases, leaving 13 bases not matched to a gene. The CDR3 is 17 amino acids. DNA of the CDR3: TGTGCCAGCACCACCCCCACTAGCGGGAGGGCCGTTTACGAGCAGTACTTC. Translation: CASTTPTSGRAVYEQYF. The full variable domain, its missing parts supplied by reference TRBV7-8 and TRBJ2-7, is GAGVSQSPRYKVAKRGQDVALRCDPISGHVSLFWYQQALGQGPEFLTYFQNEAQLDKSGLPSDRFFAERPEGSVSTLKIQRTQQEDSAVYLCASTTPTSGRAVYEQYFGPGTRLTVT.

This clonotype was observed a few times. The chain is built from TRBV6-1 and TRBJ1-5; D remains unclear. V was cut by 7 bases and J by 3 bases, with 13 bases left in between. The germline V gene encodes CDR1 MNHNS and CDR2 SASEGT. This CDR3 spans 14 amino acids. CDR3 amino acids: CASTGTTANQPQHF. The CDR3 DNA sequence: TGTGCCAGCACAGGTACTACGGCCAATCAGCCCCAGCATTTT.

This clonotype was seen just once. The V gene is TRBV7-7, the J gene TRBJ2-2; D is uncertain. This CDR3 has 15 amino acids. V lost 5 bases and J lost 4, with 14 bases in between. Germline V gene lookup returns CDR1 SSHAT and CDR2 FNYEAQ (reference sequence). Written as DNA, the CDR3 is TGTGCCAGCAGCGACACGGGCTATCCCACCGGGGAGCTGTTTTTT. This encodes CASSDTGYPTGELFF.

This clonotype was found a few times. V gene TRBV9 combines with J gene TRBJ2-1; D is perhaps TRBD2 (5 bases). Germline V gives CDR1 SGDLS, CDR2 YYNGEE. The CDR3 is 15 amino acids. Trimming stripped 0 bases from V and 4 bases from J, with 11 bases between. CDR3 sequence reads: CASSVDTTRYNEQFF. As DNA, the CDR3 is TGTGCCAGCAGCGTAGACACCACTAGGTACAATGAGCAGTTCTTC.

V usage is TRBV2 and J usage is TRBJ1-1, with TRBD1 matching 9 bases. J gave up 12 bases and V 6 bases, and 11 bases lay outside the gene matches. The CDR3 contains 13 residues. The germline CDR1 and CDR2 sequences are SNHLY and FYNNEI. Here the CDR3 reads CASREQGALKPFF. In nucleotides, the CDR3 is TGTGCCAGCAGGGAACAGGGGGCTTTGAAGCCTTTCTTT.

This clonotype turned up a few times. The rearrangement uses TRBV12-3 or TRBV12-4 and TRBJ2-1, with D hard to call. V shed 3 bases and J shed 0 bases, with 9 bases lying between them. CDR3 length: 15 amino acids. CDR3 nucleotide sequence: TGTGCCAGCAGTTTTGTAGGGTTCTCCTACAATGAGCAGTTCTTC. Protein: CASSFVGFSYNEQFF.

V and J are TRBV12-3 or TRBV12-4 and TRBJ2-7, with D perhaps being TRBD1 or TRBD2 (5 bases each). This CDR3 is built from 17 residues. Trimming removed 5 bases at V and 0 bases at J, with 20 bases between. CDR3: CASSGGRRQQSSYEQYF. CDR3 coding DNA: TGTGCCAGCAGTGGGGGACGGAGGCAGCAGAGCTCCTACGAGCAGTACTTC.

This chain joins TRBV7-8 and TRBJ2-1; D is undetermined. The CDR3 has 15 amino acids. The V end lost 1 base, the J end lost 6 bases, and 13 bases lay between the germline ends. CDR1 is SGHVS and CDR2 is FQNEAQ in the germline V gene. CDR3 protein: CASSLDRGRRNEQFF. The CDR3 region has the DNA TGTGCCAGCAGCTTAGATCGCGGTCGACGCAATGAGCAGTTCTTC.

V and J are TRBV28 and TRBJ2-1; D remains ambiguous. This CDR3 has 12 amino acids. Germline V gene lookup returns CDR1 MDHEN and CDR2 SYDVKM. The V and J ends lost 3 bases and 10 bases respectively, with 10 bases between them. Here the CDR3 DNA reads TGTGCCAGCAGTTTGACCATAGGCGAGCAGTTCTTC. Protein: CASSLTIGEQFF.

The chain links TRBV4-1 to TRBJ1-2; no clear D. Germline V gives CDR1 MGHRA, CDR2 YSYEKL. Trimming took 4 bases from V and 1 from J, leaving 13 bases between them. The CDR3 sequence is 15 residues long. The CDR3 nucleotides read TGCGCCAGCAGCCCCACCGGGAGTTATAACTATGGCTACACCTTC. The encoded protein is CASSPTGSYNYGYTF.

J is TRBJ1-5 and V is TRBV5-1; no firm D call. V was shortened by 0 bases and J by 9 bases, with 4 bases between the two germline ends. There are 11 residues in the CDR3. Germline V CDR1 and CDR2: SGHRS, YFSETQ. The CDR3 reads CASSLVRPQHF. Written as DNA, the CDR3 is TGCGCCAGCAGCTTGGTTAGGCCCCAGCATTTT.

In its sample, this clonotype was seen many times. The chain joins TRBV7-9 to TRBJ2-3, with 9 positions matching TRBD1. Germline values: CDR1 SEHNR, CDR2 FQNEAQ (reference sequence). Trimming at V came to 8 bases and at J to 6 bases, leaving 12 bases not matched to a gene. CDR3 length: 15 amino acids. This CDR3 is CASHSRGQGSDTQYF. Here the CDR3 DNA reads TGTGCCAGCCACTCGAGGGGACAGGGTAGCGATACGCAGTATTTT. Drawing the rest from reference TRBV7-9 and TRBJ2-3, the complete variable domain is DTGVSQNPRHKITKRGQNVTFRCDPISEHNRLYWYRQTLGQGPEFLTYFQNEAQLEKSRLLSDRFSAERPKGSFSTLEIQRTEQGDSAMYLCASHSRGQGSDTQYFGPGTRLTVL.

J is TRBJ1-4 and V is TRBV20-1; weak D call: TRBD1 (6 bases). The germline V gene encodes CDR1 DFQATT and CDR2 SNEGSKA (reference sequence). Trimming removed 0 bases at V and 4 bases at J, with 15 bases between. The CDR3 has 16 amino acids. CDR3 amino acids: CSARDSGASYNEKLFF. The CDR3 DNA follows: TGCAGTGCTAGAGATTCAGGGGCCAGCTATAATGAAAAACTGTTTTTT.